This T cell receptor (beta chain) originates from a study of T-cell reconstitution after alpha-beta-depleted transplantation in children. Overall study results and limits: T-cell numbers and diversity one year post-transplant derived largely from freshly generated T cells. Alpha-beta T cells present about two months after transplant were reported to originate from several hundred expanded graft clones.

Using unique molecular identifiers, the investigators prepared the TCRbeta library. Each CDR3 protein is one row after TCRdb ran MiXCR on the PCR reads. The table has about 260,000 distinct CDR3 sequences, under 14% seen once. This clonotype was counted many times. Its matching antigen is unknown. V was pared by 1 base and J by 7 bases, with 12 bases of the junction left unmatched. CDR3 length: 16 residues. From germline, CDR1 is MDHEN and CDR2 SYDVKM. The rearrangement joins TRBV28 to TRBJ2-7; 8 positions agree with TRBD2. This TCR came from a male patient aged 2 to 10 who had a stem cell transplant for chronic granulomatous disease, so the T cells may come from the graft donor. Sample: peripheral blood, taken 180 days after TCRalphabeta/CD19-depleted stem cell transplant. Here the CDR3 DNA reads TGTGCCAGCAGTTTATACATATCCGGGACTAGTAATGAGCAGTACTTC. It is translated as CASSLYISGTSNEQYF.